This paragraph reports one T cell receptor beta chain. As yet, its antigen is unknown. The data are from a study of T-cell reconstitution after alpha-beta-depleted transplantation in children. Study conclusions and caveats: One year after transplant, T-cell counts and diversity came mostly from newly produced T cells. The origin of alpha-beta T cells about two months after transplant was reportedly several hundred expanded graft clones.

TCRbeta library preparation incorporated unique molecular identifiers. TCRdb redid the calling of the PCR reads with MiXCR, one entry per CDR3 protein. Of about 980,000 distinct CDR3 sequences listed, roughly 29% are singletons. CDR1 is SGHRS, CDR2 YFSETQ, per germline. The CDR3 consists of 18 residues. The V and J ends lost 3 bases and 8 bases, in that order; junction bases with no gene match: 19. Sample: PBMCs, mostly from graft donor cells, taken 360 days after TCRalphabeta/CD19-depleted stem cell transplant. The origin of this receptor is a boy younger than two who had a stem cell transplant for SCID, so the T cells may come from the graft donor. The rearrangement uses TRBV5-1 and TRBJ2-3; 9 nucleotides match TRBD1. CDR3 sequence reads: CASSSPRGTGSTTGTQYF. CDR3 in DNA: TGCGCCAGCAGCTCCCCTCGTGGGACAGGGTCGACGACGGGTACGCAGTATTTT. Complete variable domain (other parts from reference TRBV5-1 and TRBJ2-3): KAGVTQTPRYLIKTRGQQVTLSCSPISGHRSVSWYQQTPGQGLQFLFEYFSETQRNKGNFPGRFSGRQFSNSRSEMNVSTLELGDSALYLCASSSPRGTGSTTGTQYFGPGTRLTVL.